The clone carrying this TCR beta chain came up a few times. The antigen remains unidentified. This entry belongs to a study of T cell repertoires in cytomegalovirus infection. Across the study: CMV infection together with matching HLA type was indicated by public TCR beta signatures.

Findings of the study overall: HLA-C-restricted TCR beta clonotypes specific for CMV led the ex vivo response.

Trimming removed 3 bases from V and 0 bases from J, with 8 bases in between. The germline V gene has CDR1 MDHEN and CDR2 SYDVKM. The CDR3 runs 14 residues. TCRdb re-called the reads with MiXCR, one entry per CDR3 protein. The sample consists of about 740,000 distinct CDR3 sequences, roughly 36% of them appearing once. The receptor was isolated from a human donor in good health (CMV status not recorded). Some clones in this sample may be carry-over from other donors' samples. The specimen comprised cultured PBMCs, sampled from culture after CMV antigen stimulation. The V call is TRBV28, the J call TRBJ1-2; the D gene is possibly TRBD1 (6 bases). In DNA, the CDR3 is TGTGCCAGCAGTTTGACAGGCGCTAACTATGGCTACACCTTC. This translates into CASSLTGANYGYTF.